The rows below give T cell receptor beta chains drawn from one sample of a study of T cells in Graves' hyperthyroidism and ophthalmopathy. One entry per CDR3 protein results from TCRdb running MiXCR on the multiplex PCR reads. The sample contains approximately 590,000 distinct CDR3 sequences, 35% to 55% of which appear only once. The specimen was peripheral blood or thyroid tissue (not recorded which). Receptor source: a woman aged 18-35 years with Graves' hyperthyroidism. CDR3s include the opening cysteine and the closing phenylalanine or tryptophan. A D gene is named only where the DNA matches it firmly. Size is omitted from some rows. Given values are once, few, many or a class for expanded clones.

TRBV7-9	TRBD2	TRBJ2-5	many	TGTGCCAGCAGCTATGGGGGACTAGCGGAAGAGACCCAGTACTTC	CASSYGGLAEETQYF
TRBV2	TRBD1	TRBJ1-6	NA	TGTGCCAGCAGAGTCGACAGGGGACGGCATTCACCCCTCCACTTT	CASRVDRGRHSPLHF
TRBV20-1	TRBD2	TRBJ2-5	NA	TGCAGTGCTTACAGAAAAGCGGGAGAAGAGACCCAGTACTTC	CSAYRKAGEETQYF
TRBV12-3/TRBV12-4	NA	TRBJ2-7	NA	TGTGCCAGCACTCACCGGATTGGGGGCGAGCAGTACTTC	CASTHRIGGEQYF
TRBV15	NA	TRBJ1-6	NA	TGTGCCACCAGCAGAGACAGGGGATCTTCACCCCTCCACTTT	CATSRDRGSSPLHF
TRBV10-3	NA	TRBJ1-5	many	TGTGCCAGCAGTGAGGACACCTATAGCAATCAGCCCCAGCATTTT	CASSEDTYSNQPQHF
TRBV10-3	TRBD1	TRBJ1-3	NA	TGTGCCATCAGTGAAGTGGACAGGGCTTTCTCTGGAAACACCATATATTTT	CAISEVDRAFSGNTIYF
TRBV25-1	TRBD2	TRBJ2-6	NA	TGTGCCAGCACCAAATCACTAGCGCGGGAGGGCCCAGGGGCCAACGTCCTGACTTTC	CASTKSLAREGPGANVLTF
TRBV20-1	TRBD1	TRBJ1-3	many	TGCAGTGCTAGGGAGACAGGGCAGAACACCATATATTTT	CSARETGQNTIYF
TRBV9	TRBD2	TRBJ2-2	few	TGTGCCAGCAGCCCCCCTAGCGGGAAAACCGGGGAGCTGTTTTTT	CASSPPSGKTGELFF
TRBV20-1	NA	TRBJ1-2	few	TGCAGTGCACCAACAGCTAACTATGGCTACACCTTC	CSAPTANYGYTF
TRBV7-8	TRBD1	TRBJ2-7	NA	TGTGCCAGCAGATCGGACAGGGGCGACTCCTACGAGCAGTACTTC	CASRSDRGDSYEQYF
TRBV29-1	NA	TRBJ1-2	NA	TGCAGCGCTGAGGATGGCTACACCTTC	CSAEDGYTF
TRBV10-3	TRBD1	TRBJ1-3	NA	TGTGCCATCAGTGACCAGGGAGGGGACAGATATGTGGACACCATATATTTT	CAISDQGGDRYVDTIYF
TRBV10-3	NA	TRBJ1-1	many	TGTGCCATCCGCGGTACCGGGGGAACCACTGAAGCTTTCTTT	CAIRGTGGTTEAFF
TRBV28	NA	TRBJ1-2	few	TGTGCCAGCAGTTCCGGGGCTTACTATGGCTACACCTTC	CASSSGAYYGYTF
TRBV29-1	NA	TRBJ1-1	many	TGCAGCGCTGAGACGCCCACTGAAGCTTTCTTT	CSAETPTEAFF
TRBV10-3	NA	TRBJ1-6	NA	TGTGCCATCAGTGAGACAGGGTATACGAATTCACCCCTCCACTTT	CAISETGYTNSPLHF
TRBV12-3/TRBV12-4	TRBD1	TRBJ2-5	NA	TGTGCCAGCAGACCGCTACAGGGGTTCGCGGAGACCCAGTACTTC	CASRPLQGFAETQYF
TRBV7-2	NA	TRBJ1-2	few	TGTGCCAGCAGCTTGGGACCAGGGTCCTATGGCTACACCTTC	CASSLGPGSYGYTF
TRBV12-3/TRBV12-4	NA	TRBJ2-7	NA	TGTGCCAGCAGTGACAGGCTCCACGAGCAGTACTTC	CASSDRLHEQYF
TRBV7-3	NA	TRBJ2-5	few	TGTGCCAGCAGCTTAAGGGTGGGGGAAGAGACCCAGTACTTC	CASSLRVGEETQYF
TRBV10-3	TRBD1	TRBJ1-2	NA	TGTGCCATCAGCCTCGGGACAGGGTCCTATGGCTACACCTTC	CAISLGTGSYGYTF
TRBV25-1	NA	TRBJ1-1	many	TGTGCCAGCAGTGACAGGGACACTGAAGCTTTCTTT	CASSDRDTEAFF
TRBV7-9	NA	TRBJ2-6	few	TGTGCCAGCAGCTTCAGTAAGGCTGGGGCCAACGTCCTGACTTTC	CASSFSKAGANVLTF
TRBV7-9	NA	TRBJ2-2	many	TGTGCCAGCAGCCCACCTGACAGGATGCGGGAGCTGTTTTTT	CASSPPDRMRELFF
TRBV2	NA	TRBJ1-1	NA	TGTGCCAGCAGTGAGCGGGCGGGGACTGAAGCTTTCTTT	CASSERAGTEAFF
TRBV7-8	NA	TRBJ1-1	many	TGTGCCAGCAGTTCCAGGGGAACGAACACTGAAGCTTTCTTT	CASSSRGTNTEAFF
TRBV7-9	NA	TRBJ1-1	many	TGTGCCAGCAGCTTCCCTACGGGTCGGGCTTTCTTT	CASSFPTGRAFF
TRBV20-1	NA	TRBJ2-2	once	TGCAGTGCTAGAGTCCCACAGGGGGAGCTGTTTTTT	CSARVPQGELFF
TRBV10-3	NA	TRBJ1-1	NA	TGTGCCATCAGTGGGACAGACGCGCATGCACTCCCTGAAGCTTTCTTT	CAISGTDAHALPEAFF
TRBV24-1	TRBD1	TRBJ2-5	NA	TGTGCCAGCAGTTCCTGGGACAGGCAGTACCAAGAGACCCAGTACTTC	CASSSWDRQYQETQYF
TRBV5-1	TRBD1	TRBJ1-2	NA	TGCGCCAGCGCCGGGACAGGGGGCCGCAACTATGGCTACACCTTC	CASAGTGGRNYGYTF
TRBV29-1	NA	TRBJ2-5	NA	TGCAGCGTTGAATCGGCCTCTCAAGAGACCCAGTACTTC	CSVESASQETQYF